Listed here are 11 T cell receptor beta chains from one sample, sequenced in a study of technical replicates of blood from several donors. Using immunoSEQ multiplex PCR, the repertoire was profiled, and TCRdb retains in-frame clones only, with some absent. This repertoire shows 65,000 to 90,000 clones, more than 90% found once; its top ten account for 4.7%. Sequencing was carried out using PBMCs. These receptors were obtained from a human donor in good health. Some clones in this sample may be carry-over from other donors' samples.

The CDR3 DNA reads TGTGCCAGCAGCAGTCCGGGACTAGCGGGGGAGACCCAGTACTTC. Translation: CASSSPGLAGETQYF. The chain uses TRBV5-4 and TRBJ2-5; 13 bases are a match to TRBD2. Germline V lookup: CDR1 SGHNT, CDR2 YYREEE (reference sequence). The ends lost 4 bases at V and 5 bases at J; junction bases unmatched: 5. The CDR3 is 15 amino acids.

This sequence joins TRBV7-2 and TRBJ2-3, with no clear D. This CDR3 spans 14 amino acids. Per germline, CDR1 SGHTA and CDR2 FQGNSA. V shed 3 bases and J shed 2 bases, with 9 bases lying between them. CDR3 in amino acids: CASSLNSLTDTQYF. The CDR3 DNA reads as TGTGCCAGCAGCTTGAATTCACTCACAGATACGCAGTATTTT.

The chain joins TRBV6-5 to TRBJ1-2; a possible D gene is TRBD1 (6 bases). The length of the CDR3 is 15 residues. V lost 6 bases and J 4 bases, leaving 18 bases between the germline ends. Germline V gene data show CDR1 as MNHEY and CDR2 as SVGAGI. CDR3 sequence reads: CASRTLGGRSYGYTF. For the CDR3, the DNA is TGTGCCAGCAGAACCCTCGGGGGGCGTAGCTATGGCTACACCTTC.

J is TRBJ1-1 and V is TRBV4-1; 7 bases match TRBD1. CDR3 length equals 16 residues. V was pared by 0 bases and J by 0 bases, with 4 bases of the junction left unmatched. Germline CDR1 MGHRA, CDR2 YSYEKL. CDR3 residues: CASSQDSGQMNTEAFF. Written as DNA, the CDR3 is TGCGCCAGCAGCCAAGATTCGGGACAGATGAACACTGAAGCTTTCTTT.

This clone was detected only once. CDR3 nucleotide sequence: TGTGCCAGCAGCTCTGGGGGGGCAAACTCCTACAATGAGCAGTTCTTC. The encoded protein is CASSSGGANSYNEQFF. The chain uses TRBV5-4 and TRBJ2-1; D perhaps matches TRBD2 (7 bases). Germline-derived CDR1 and CDR2 are SGHNT and YYREEE (reference sequence). This CDR3 spans 16 amino acids. Trimming took 3 bases from V and 0 from J, leaving 13 bases between them.

V is TRBV7-9 and J is TRBJ2-5; D is uncertain. The germline gives CDR1 SEHNR, CDR2 FQNEAQ (reference sequence). Deletions cut 5 bases from V and 5 bases from J, with 9 bases between. This CDR3 contains 12 residues. The CDR3 spells CASSGSFETQYF. The DNA of the CDR3 is TGTGCCAGCAGCGGTAGCTTTGAGACCCAGTACTTC.

This sequence joins TRBV11-1 and TRBJ1-1; D might be TRBD1 (5 bases). There are 17 residues in the CDR3. V gave up 5 bases and J gave up 1 base, with 20 bases separating them. Germline V lookup: CDR1 SGHAT, CDR2 FQDESV (reference sequence). This CDR3 reads CASSPGRWGKGNTEAFF. The CDR3 bases are TGTGCCAGCAGCCCAGGGAGGTGGGGAAAGGGGAACACTGAAGCTTTCTTT. Variable domain in full (rest from reference TRBV11-1 and TRBJ1-1): EAEVAQSPRYKITEKSQAVAFWCDPISGHATLYWYRQILGQGPELLVQFQDESVVDDSQLPKDRFSAERLKGVDSTLKIQPAELGDSAMYLCASSPGRWGKGNTEAFFGQGTRLTVV.

V and J are TRBV7-9 and TRBJ1-1, with 7 bases fitting TRBD1. Germline V gene lookup returns CDR1 SEHNR and CDR2 FQNEAQ (reference sequence). This CDR3 is 14 amino acids long. V was pared by 5 bases and J by 4 bases, with 7 bases of the junction left unmatched. The CDR3 protein is CASSTDRASTEAFF. CDR3 coding DNA: TGTGCCAGCAGCACTGACAGGGCGAGCACTGAAGCTTTCTTT.

V gene TRBV30 combines with J gene TRBJ1-6; maybe TRBD1 (5 bases). Trimming took 5 bases from V and 1 from J, leaving 6 bases between them. The CDR3 consists of 13 residues. Germline CDR1 is GTSNPN and CDR2 is SVGIG (reference sequence). CDR3: CAWQGSYNSPLHF. In DNA form, the CDR3 reads TGTGCCTGGCAGGGTTCCTATAATTCACCCCTCCACTTT. Based on the CDR3 plus reference TRBV30 and TRBJ1-6, the full variable domain is SQTIHQWPATLVQPVGSPLSLECTVEGTSNPNLYWYRQAAGRGLQLLFYSVGIGQISSEVPQNLSASRPQDRQFILSSKKLLLSDSGFYLCAWQGSYNSPLHFGNGTRLTVT.

V is TRBV5-4 and J is TRBJ2-5; 11 bases agree with TRBD2. From germline, CDR1 is SGHNT and CDR2 YYREEE (reference sequence). The J segment lost 2 bases and the V segment lost 2 bases, leaving 5 bases of the junction unmatched. CDR3 length: 16 amino acids. CDR3 nucleotide sequence: TGTGCCAGCAGCTTATTAGCGGGGGGGCTGCAAGAGACCCAGTACTTC. It translates to CASSLLAGGLQETQYF.

The chain couples TRBV30 to TRBJ2-2; the match to TRBD2 covers 10 bases. The germline V gene has CDR1 GTSNPN and CDR2 SVGIG (reference sequence). This CDR3 region has 16 residues. V gave up 0 bases and J gave up 1 base; unmatched junction bases: 2. CDR3 in DNA: TGTGCCTGGAGTGTTTGGACTAGCGGGAACACCGGGGAGCTGTTTTTT. Translated, it gives CAWSVWTSGNTGELFF.